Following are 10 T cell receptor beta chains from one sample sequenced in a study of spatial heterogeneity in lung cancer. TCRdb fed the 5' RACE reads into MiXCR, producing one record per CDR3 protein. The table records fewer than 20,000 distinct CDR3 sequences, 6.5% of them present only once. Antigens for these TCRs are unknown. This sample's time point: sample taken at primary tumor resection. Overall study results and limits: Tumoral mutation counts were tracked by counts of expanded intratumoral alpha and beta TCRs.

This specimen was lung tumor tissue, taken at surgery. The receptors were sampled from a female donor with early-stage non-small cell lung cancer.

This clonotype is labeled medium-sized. The CDR3 here is CASSEALTSGTIDTQYF. The CDR3 region has the DNA TGTGCCAGCAGTGAAGCGCTAACTAGCGGGACGATAGATACGCAGTATTTT. This rearrangement joins TRBV2 to TRBJ2-3; 10 bases line up with TRBD2. CDR1 SNHLY and CDR2 FYNNEI come from the germline V gene. With 0 bases clipped from V and 5 bases from J, the junction kept 8 bases outside the gene matches. The CDR3 consists of 17 residues.

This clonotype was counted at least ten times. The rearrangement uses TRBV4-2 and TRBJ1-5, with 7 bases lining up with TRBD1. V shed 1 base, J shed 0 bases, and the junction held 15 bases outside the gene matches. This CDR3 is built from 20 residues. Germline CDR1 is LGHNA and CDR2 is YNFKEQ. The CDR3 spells CASSQGGVPGQIYSNQPQHF. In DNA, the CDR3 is TGTGCCAGCAGCCAAGGGGGGGTACCGGGACAGATATATAGCAATCAGCCCCAGCATTTT.

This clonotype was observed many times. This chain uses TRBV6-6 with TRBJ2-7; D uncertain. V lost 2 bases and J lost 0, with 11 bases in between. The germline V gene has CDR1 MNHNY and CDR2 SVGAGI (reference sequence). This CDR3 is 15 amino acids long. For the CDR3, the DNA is TGTGCCAGCAGTTACGCTTCCTTGACCTCCTACGAGCAGTACTTC. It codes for CASSYASLTSYEQYF.

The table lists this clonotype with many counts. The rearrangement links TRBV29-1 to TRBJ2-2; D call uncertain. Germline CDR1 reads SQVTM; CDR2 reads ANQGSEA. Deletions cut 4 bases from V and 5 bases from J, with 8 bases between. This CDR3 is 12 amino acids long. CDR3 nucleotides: TGCAGCGTTGGTGGGTGGACCGGGGAGCTGTTTTTT. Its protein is CSVGGWTGELFF.

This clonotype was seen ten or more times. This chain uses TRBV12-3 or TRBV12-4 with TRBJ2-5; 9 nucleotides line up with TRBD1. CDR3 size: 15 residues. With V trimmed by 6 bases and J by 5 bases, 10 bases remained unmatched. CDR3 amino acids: CASRDRGVSGETQYF. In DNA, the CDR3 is TGTGCCAGCAGAGACAGGGGGGTCTCCGGGGAGACCCAGTACTTC.

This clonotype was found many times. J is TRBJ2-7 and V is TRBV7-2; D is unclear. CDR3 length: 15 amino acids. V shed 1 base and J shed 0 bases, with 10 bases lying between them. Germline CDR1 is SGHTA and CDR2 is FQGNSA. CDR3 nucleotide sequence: TGTGCCAGCAGCTTAGGTTGGCAAACCTCCTACGAGCAGTACTTC. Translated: CASSLGWQTSYEQYF.

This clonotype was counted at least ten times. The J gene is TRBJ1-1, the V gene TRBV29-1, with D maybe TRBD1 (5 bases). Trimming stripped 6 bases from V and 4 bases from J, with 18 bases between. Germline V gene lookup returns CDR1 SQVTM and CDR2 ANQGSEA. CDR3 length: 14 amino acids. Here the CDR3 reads CSVATGAGGTEAFF. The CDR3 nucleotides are TGCAGCGTAGCCACCGGGGCCGGGGGCACTGAAGCTTTCTTT. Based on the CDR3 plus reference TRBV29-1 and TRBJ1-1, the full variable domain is SAVISQKPSRDICQRGTSLTIQCQVDSQVTMMFWYRQQPGQSLTLIATANQGSEATYESGFVIDKFPISRPNLTFSTLTVSNMSPEDSSIYLCSVATGAGGTEAFFGQGTRLTVV.

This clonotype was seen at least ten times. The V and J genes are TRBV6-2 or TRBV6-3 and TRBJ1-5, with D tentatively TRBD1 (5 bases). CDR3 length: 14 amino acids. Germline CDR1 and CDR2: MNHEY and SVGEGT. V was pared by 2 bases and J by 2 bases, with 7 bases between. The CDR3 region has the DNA TGTGCCAGCAGTTACGGGGGTGGCAATCAGCCCCAGCATTTT. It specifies CASSYGGGNQPQHF.

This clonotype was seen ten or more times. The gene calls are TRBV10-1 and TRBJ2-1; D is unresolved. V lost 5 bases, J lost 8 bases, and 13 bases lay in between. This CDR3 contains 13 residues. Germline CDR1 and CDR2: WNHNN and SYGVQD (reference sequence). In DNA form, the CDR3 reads TGCGCCAGCAGTAGAAACTCTATCCATGAGCAGTTCTTC. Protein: CASSRNSIHEQFF.

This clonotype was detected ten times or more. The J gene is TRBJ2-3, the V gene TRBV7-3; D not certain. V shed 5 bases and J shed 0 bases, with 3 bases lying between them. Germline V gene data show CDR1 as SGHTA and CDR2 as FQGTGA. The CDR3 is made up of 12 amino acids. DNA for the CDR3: TGTGCCAGCAGCCAGAGCACAGATACGCAGTATTTT. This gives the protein CASSQSTDTQYF.